Sequencing of this TCR beta chain was carried out in a study of blood T cell repertoires in COVID-19. Across the study: From the United States, Italy and Spain came samples of acute and convalescent COVID-19. The analysed material was cDNA or gDNA that came from T cells, B-cell-depleted T cells, or PBMCs.

In its sample, this clone was seen once. CDR1 and CDR2 from the germline V gene are MNHEY and SVGAGI. The CDR3 runs to 15 residues. V lost 6 bases and J 7 bases, leaving 19 bases between the germline ends. Per the original data handling: Reference gene primer amplification gave estimated nucleated cell counts. Libraries were prepared by immunoSEQ multiplex PCR; TCRdb keeps only in-frame clonotypes and omits some of them. V, J and clone size derive from that table, while D and trimming were established from the DNA sequence. The sample includes about 150,000 clones, more than 80% of them seen just once.

Material for sequencing was peripheral blood. This sequence joins TRBV6-5 and TRBJ1-5; tentatively, D is TRBD1 (6 bases). This sequence originates from a man between 65 and 85 years old with acute or convalescent COVID-19. The CDR3 coding sequence is TGTGCCAGCAGGGTAACCTACAGGGTCTCACAGCCCCAGCATTTT. It is translated as CASRVTYRVSQPQHF.